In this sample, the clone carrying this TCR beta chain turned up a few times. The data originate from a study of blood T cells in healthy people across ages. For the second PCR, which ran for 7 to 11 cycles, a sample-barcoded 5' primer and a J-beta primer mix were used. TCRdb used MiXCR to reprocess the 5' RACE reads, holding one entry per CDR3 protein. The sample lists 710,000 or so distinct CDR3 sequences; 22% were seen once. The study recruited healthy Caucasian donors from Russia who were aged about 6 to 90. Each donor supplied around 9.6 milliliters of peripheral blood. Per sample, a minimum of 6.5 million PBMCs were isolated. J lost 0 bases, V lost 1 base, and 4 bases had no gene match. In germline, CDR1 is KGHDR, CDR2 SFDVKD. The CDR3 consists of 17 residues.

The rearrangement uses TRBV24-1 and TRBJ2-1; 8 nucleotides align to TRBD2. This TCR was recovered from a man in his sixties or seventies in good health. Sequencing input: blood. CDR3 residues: CATSDFGGGSSYNEQFF. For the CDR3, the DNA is TGTGCCACCAGTGATTTCGGCGGGGGGAGCTCCTACAATGAGCAGTTCTTC.